This TCR beta chain is from a study of blood T cell repertoires in COVID-19. Study-level background: PBMCs, B-cell-depleted T cells, or T cells were the source of the cDNA or gDNA that made up the material.

Trimming stripped 4 bases from V and 3 bases from J, with 10 bases between. The germline V gene has CDR1 SGHTA and CDR2 FQGNSA. The CDR3 spans 13 residues. Method: immunoSEQ multiplex PCR; TCRdb's copy keeps in-frame clones and lacks some. Of some 200,000 clones in the sample, 65% to 90% are singletons; the top ten hold more than 4%. V and J are TRBV7-2 and TRBJ2-7; TRBD2 might be the D (6 bases). The receptor's source is a woman in her sixties or seventies with acute COVID-19. The sequenced sample consisted of PBMCs or T cells enriched from blood (not recorded which). Here the CDR3 reads CASSSGTFYEQYF. DNA of the CDR3: TGTGCCAGCAGCTCTGGGACTTTCTACGAGCAGTACTTC.